These 17 T cell receptor beta chains share one sample of origin, sequenced in a study of blood T cell repertoires in COVID-19. The protocol was immunoSEQ multiplex PCR, while the TCRdb copy is restricted to in-frame clones and leaves out a portion. The sample shows approximately 440,000 clones, around 91% of them seen only once. The sequenced sample consisted of PBMCs or T cells enriched from blood (not recorded which). The receptors originated from a man aged 18 to 30 who had recovered from COVID-19.

The rearrangement links TRBV27 to TRBJ1-6; no definite D call. The germline CDR1 and CDR2 sequences are MNHEY and SMNVEV (reference sequence). V was shortened by 2 bases and J by 0 bases, with 5 bases between the two germline ends. The CDR3 has 15 amino acids. CDR3 sequence reads: CASSLESSYNSPLHF. Written as DNA, the CDR3 is TGTGCCAGCAGTTTAGAGAGCTCCTATAATTCACCCCTCCACTTT.

The chain links TRBV19 to TRBJ1-1, with TRBD1 identical over 9 bases. Germline assignment: CDR1 LNHDA and CDR2 SQIVND (reference sequence). The CDR3 contains 15 residues. The trim removed 7 bases at V and 0 bases at J, leaving 6 bases unmatched. CDR3 region: CASTPGDRVNTEAFF. CDR3 sequence (DNA): TGTGCCAGTACCCCAGGGGACAGGGTGAACACTGAAGCTTTCTTT. The full variable domain, in which reference TRBV19 and TRBJ1-1 provide the parts outside the CDR3, is DGGITQSPKYLFRKEGQNVTLSCEQNLNHDAMYWYRQDPGQGLRLIYYSQIVNDFQKGDIAEGYSVSREKKESFPLTVTSAQKNPTAFYLCASTPGDRVNTEAFFGQGTRLTVV.

The chain has TRBV11-3 and TRBJ1-1; a weak D match, TRBD1 (5 bases). With 8 bases removed from V and 1 base from J, the gap between germline ends came to 5 bases. The CDR3 consists of 11 residues. Per the germline V gene, CDR1 is SGHNT and CDR2 is YENEEA. CDR3 bases: TGTGCCAGCGGGGCGAACACTGAAGCTTTCTTT. Protein product: CASGANTEAFF.

V and J are TRBV7-8 and TRBJ2-3; 8 bases are shared with TRBD2. CDR3 length: 16 residues. From germline, CDR1 is SGHVS and CDR2 FQNEAQ. Germline trimming cut 5 bases from V and 5 bases from J; bases unmatched to any gene: 12. CDR3 DNA sequence: TGTGCCAGCAGCGTTCTAGCCTCGGGGGGGAGAGATACGCAGTATTTT. Amino acids: CASSVLASGGRDTQYF.

The chain uses TRBV4-1 and TRBJ2-1, with a tentative D call TRBD1 (5 bases). The germline V and J ends were trimmed by 0 bases and 5 bases, with 14 bases remaining between them. There are 16 residues in the CDR3. Per germline, CDR1 MGHRA and CDR2 YSYEKL. CDR3 in amino acids: CASSQDPRGRHNEQFF. The CDR3 coding sequence is TGCGCCAGCAGCCAAGATCCTAGGGGAAGACACAATGAGCAGTTCTTC.

As for this clone: Other DNA sequences in this specimen translate into the identical CDR3. V usage is TRBV12-3 or TRBV12-4 and J usage is TRBJ1-5; D is possibly TRBD1 (5 bases). This CDR3 is 13 amino acids long. Trimming removed 6 bases from V and 4 bases from J, with 10 bases in between. CDR3 sequence (DNA): TGTGCCAGCAGCCTGACAGAAAATCAGCCCCAGCATTTT. It yields the protein CASSLTENQPQHF.

The chain joins TRBV9 to TRBJ1-2, with D maybe TRBD1 (6 bases). Germline-derived CDR1 and CDR2 are SGDLS and YYNGEE. Trimming took 4 bases from V and 4 from J, leaving 14 bases between them. This CDR3 has 14 amino acids. The CDR3 sequence is CASSPTDRSYGYTF. CDR3 in DNA: TGTGCCAGCAGCCCCACCGACAGGAGCTATGGCTACACCTTC.

The CDR3, as DNA: TGCAGCTCATCGAGCGGGAGCGTTGCAGATACGCAGTATTTT. As protein: CSSSSGSVADTQYF. The V and J genes are TRBV29-1 and TRBJ2-3, with 8 nucleotides matching TRBD2. Germline V gene sequence: CDR1 SQVTM, CDR2 ANQGSEA. Trimming at V came to 8 bases and at J to 4 bases, leaving 11 bases not matched to a gene. This CDR3 spans 14 amino acids.

The rearrangement links TRBV28 to TRBJ1-1, with D perhaps matching TRBD1 (6 bases). Germline V gene data show CDR1 as MDHEN and CDR2 as SYDVKM. The V gene lost 7 bases and the J gene lost 5 bases, with 23 bases spanning the gap. The CDR3 length is 16 residues. For the CDR3, the DNA is TGTGCCAGCATGAGGGCAAAGGACAGTCCGTGGACTGAAGCTTTCTTT. Protein: CASMRAKDSPWTEAFF.

This clone was seen only once. This chain links TRBV18 with TRBJ2-3; 7 nucleotides line up with TRBD1. This CDR3 contains 17 residues. V dropped 6 bases and J dropped 3; count of bases not matched to a gene: 15. The germline CDR1 and CDR2 sequences are KGHSH and LQKENI. In nucleotides, the CDR3 is TGTGCCAGCTCGCAACAGAAGCCGGGACAGAAAACAGATACGCAGTATTTT. As protein: CASSQQKPGQKTDTQYF.

This clone is a singleton in its sample. The chain carries TRBV19 and TRBJ1-5; 8 positions agree with TRBD1. J lost 1 base, V lost 3 bases, and 11 bases had no gene match. Germline CDR1 and CDR2: LNHDA and SQIVND (reference sequence). The CDR3 runs 18 residues. The CDR3 sequence: CASSIHGTGGGSNQPQHF. The CDR3, as DNA: TGTGCCAGTAGTATTCATGGGACAGGTGGAGGGAGCAATCAGCCCCAGCATTTT.

This sequence joins TRBV28 and TRBJ2-3, with TRBD2 matching 10 bases. Trimming took 4 bases from V and 3 from J; bases not matched to a gene: 7. Germline values: CDR1 MDHEN, CDR2 SYDVKM. This CDR3 region has 16 residues. The CDR3 region has the DNA TGTGCCAGCAGTTCCGAAGCGGGGGGGAGTACAGATACGCAGTATTTT. Protein: CASSSEAGGSTDTQYF.

The chain is built from TRBV10-3 and TRBJ1-6; D is perhaps TRBD1 (6 bases). Deletions cut 6 bases from V and 7 bases from J, with 19 bases between. CDR1 and CDR2 from the germline V gene are ENHRY and SYGVKD. There are 16 residues in the CDR3. The CDR3 DNA sequence: TGTGCCATCAGCGTCACCAGGGGATCAGAGAATTCACCCCTCCACTTT. Its protein product is CAISVTRGSENSPLHF.

This chain links TRBV14 with TRBJ1-1, with D perhaps TRBD1 (5 bases). The CDR3 is 15 residues long. Germline loops: CDR1 SGHDN, CDR2 FVKESK. V was cut by 3 bases and J by 0 bases, with 11 bases left in between. The CDR3 sequence is CASSQNTGLNTEAFF. The CDR3 DNA follows: TGTGCCAGCAGCCAGAATACAGGATTGAACACTGAAGCTTTCTTT.

V gene TRBV5-6 combines with J gene TRBJ1-2, with 8 bases fitting TRBD1. The germline CDR1 and CDR2 sequences are SGHDT and YYEEEE. Trimming took 1 base from V and 5 from J; bases not matched to a gene: 7. This CDR3 is built from 15 residues. The CDR3: CASSLWTGIIYGYTF. The CDR3 DNA follows: TGTGCCAGCAGCTTGTGGACAGGGATAATATATGGCTACACCTTC.

This clone appeared once. The chain combines TRBV9 with TRBJ2-3; tentatively, D is TRBD2 (5 bases). The CDR3 runs 14 residues. Germline V gene lookup returns CDR1 SGDLS and CDR2 YYNGEE. V lost 4 bases and J lost 5, with 14 bases in between. The CDR3 DNA follows: TGTGCCAGCAGCCCCCGTAGAGGAGGAGATACGCAGTATTTT. This codes for CASSPRRGGDTQYF.

The chain joins TRBV7-2 to TRBJ2-7, with 7 bases fitting TRBD2. The V and J ends lost 5 bases and 6 bases, in that order; junction bases with no gene match: 1. Germline V gene lookup returns CDR1 SGHTA and CDR2 FQGNSA. The length of the CDR3 is 11 residues. The DNA of the CDR3 is TGTGCCAGCAGCCGCGGGGGCGAGCAGTACTTC. This encodes CASSRGGEQYF.